Shown below are 21 T cell receptor beta chains from a single sample sequenced in a study of monozygotic twins with inflammatory bowel disease. TCRdb reprocessed the 5' RACE reads and reports one entry per CDR3 protein, with no DNA. There are some 300,000 distinct CDR3 sequences in the sample, with approximately 5.9% held by the top ten. The specimen was blood. The receptor source for this set is a human donor with ulcerative colitis or Crohn's disease, or a healthy co-twin of an affected twin (not recorded which).

The V and J genes are TRBV7-9 and TRBJ1-2; TCRdb designates TRBD1, a call that cannot be tested without DNA. Germline CDR1 SEHNR, CDR2 FQNEAQ (reference sequence). This CDR3 comprises 13 residues. The CDR3 is CASSLGTDHGYTF.

The chain is built from TRBV7-9 and TRBJ2-7; TCRdb reports TRBD1, a call that lacks DNA to check it against. The germline CDR1 and CDR2 sequences are SEHNR and FQNEAQ (reference sequence). The CDR3 is 14 residues long. CDR3 in amino acids: CASSLIRDPREQYF.

V and J are TRBV28 and TRBJ1-5. The CDR3 contains 13 residues. The germline V gene encodes CDR1 MDHEN and CDR2 SYDVKM. The CDR3 here is CASSLGIGQPQHF. The full variable domain, its missing parts supplied by reference TRBV28 and TRBJ1-5, is DVKVTQSSRYLVKRTGEKVFLECVQDMDHENMFWYRQDPGLGLRLIYFSYDVKMKEKGDIPEGYSVSREKKERFSLILESASTNQTSMYLCASSLGIGQPQHFGDGTRLSIL.

The chain employs TRBV6-6 and TRBJ2-7; TCRdb lists TRBD1, though no DNA is available to test this call. The CDR3 has 14 amino acids. Germline CDR1 MNHNY, CDR2 SVGAGI (reference sequence). The chain's CDR3 is CASSYSAGTYEQYF.

This chain connects TRBV12-3 or TRBV12-4 to TRBJ2-5. CDR3 length: 12 residues. This chain's CDR3 is CASSTQLETQYF.

This chain joins TRBV27 and TRBJ1-1; checking the TCRdb D call of TRBD1 is not possible without DNA. This CDR3 is built from 15 residues. The germline gives CDR1 MNHEY, CDR2 SMNVEV (reference sequence). The CDR3 reads CASTRDGNRNTEAFF.

The chain employs TRBV19 and TRBJ2-7; TCRdb indicates TRBD1, and absent DNA this call remains unverified. Germline V gene lookup returns CDR1 LNHDA and CDR2 SQIVND (reference sequence). CDR3 size: 14 residues. CDR3 in amino acids: CASSWGQGSQEQYF.

The chain links TRBV28 to TRBJ1-5. CDR1 and CDR2 (germline): MDHEN, SYDVKM. This CDR3 contains 15 residues. The CDR3 loop is CASSLLPRASQPQHF.

This chain links TRBV7-7 with TRBJ1-5. CDR1 is SSHAT and CDR2 is FNYEAQ in the germline V gene (reference sequence). CDR3 length: 14 amino acids. The CDR3 reads CASSLDREGQPQHF. The whole variable domain, filled in from reference TRBV7-7 and TRBJ1-5, reads GAGVSQSPRYKVTKRGQDVTLRCDPISSHATLYWYQQALGQGPEFLTYFNYEAQPDKSGLPSDRFSAERPEGSISTLTIQRTEQRDSAMYRCASSLDREGQPQHFGDGTRLSIL.

The gene calls are TRBV15 and TRBJ2-3; TCRdb's D gene call, TRBD1, goes unchecked for lack of DNA. Germline assignment: CDR1 LNHNV and CDR2 YYDKDF (reference sequence). This CDR3 comprises 17 residues. The CDR3 reads CATSRARGGQRTDTQYF.

This rearrangement joins TRBV7-2 to TRBJ2-3; lacking DNA, the TRBD2 call made by TCRdb goes unchecked. The germline CDR1 and CDR2 sequences are SGHTA and FQGNSA. The CDR3 is 14 residues long. CDR3 in amino acids: CASSSGTFGDTQYF.

The V gene is TRBV9, the J gene TRBJ2-1; TCRdb returns TRBD2, unconfirmable since there is no DNA. CDR3 length equals 14 residues. Germline values: CDR1 SGDLS, CDR2 YYNGEE. CDR3 sequence reads: CASSVGMRENEQFF.

This sequence joins TRBV6-6 and TRBJ2-7; the D call from TCRdb, TRBD2, cannot be confirmed without DNA. The CDR3 consists of 11 residues. Germline CDR1 is MNHNY and CDR2 is SVGAGI (reference sequence). The CDR3 sequence is CASLTGWEQYF.

CDR3: CASSLGAFYEQYF. The genes are TRBV7-9 and TRBJ2-7. Germline V gives CDR1 SEHNR, CDR2 FQNEAQ (reference sequence). The CDR3 runs to 13 residues.

V and J are TRBV12-3 or TRBV12-4 and TRBJ1-5; the TRBD1 assignment by TCRdb is unverifiable without DNA. This CDR3 has 16 amino acids. The chain's CDR3 is CASSLDRGASNQPQHF.

V gene TRBV30 combines with J gene TRBJ1-6; TCRdb reports TRBD1, a call that lacks DNA to check it against. The germline CDR1 and CDR2 sequences are GTSNPN and SVGIG (reference sequence). CDR3 length equals 14 residues. CDR3 residues: CAWRTGLDNSPLHF.

This chain joins TRBV3-1 and TRBJ2-3. This CDR3 has 13 residues. The germline gives CDR1 LGHDT, CDR2 YNNKEL (reference sequence). The CDR3 is CASSHEVSDTQYF.

V usage is TRBV5-5 and J usage is TRBJ2-7. Germline V gene lookup returns CDR1 SGHKS and CDR2 YYEKEE (reference sequence). The CDR3 has 14 residues. CDR3 sequence reads: CASSLWFTSYEQYF.

The rearrangement joins TRBV12-3 or TRBV12-4 to TRBJ2-7; no DNA is available, so the TRBD2 call from TCRdb remains unchecked. This CDR3 region has 16 residues. CDR3: CASSTTDMAQVWEQYF.

This chain joins TRBV21-1 and TRBJ1-6; TCRdb's D gene call, TRBD1, goes unchecked for lack of DNA. TRBV21-1 is labeled a pseudogene. The CDR3 covers 20 residues. CDR3 in amino acids: CASSKGTGRAPVVLNSPLHF.

J is TRBJ2-1 and V is TRBV3-1; the D call of TRBD1 rests on TCRdb alone, since no DNA is present to check it. The CDR3 length is 15 residues. Germline V gene data show CDR1 as LGHDT and CDR2 as YNNKEL (reference sequence). This chain's CDR3 is CASSQEGGGMDEQFF.